A single sample is the source of the 22 T cell receptor beta chains below, sequenced in a study of T cell responses to AZD1222 COVID-19 vaccine (dated by TCRdb to about 2021). Receptor libraries were prepared by the immunoSEQ multiplex PCR assay. TCRdb provides this immuneACCESS table in a form limited to in-frame rearrangements. Some clones are lacking; in checked studies, under half of them reflect an unresolved V gene, and why the rest are absent is not known. For this sample there are roughly 150,000 clones; approximately 92% appear just once. The ten largest make up more than 3% of the sample. Taken with the paper, the label for time point translates to: about 28 days (+/-7) after the second vaccine dose. This sample comprised peripheral blood, obtained 28 days after the second AZD1222 dose. These receptors were taken from an adult who received the AZD1222 COVID-19 vaccine.

This rearrangement joins TRBV9 to TRBJ2-5, with TRBD2 identical over 13 bases. The CDR3 consists of 18 residues. Germline CDR1 is SGDLS and CDR2 is YYNGEE. V lost 4 bases to trimming and J lost 2 bases; unmatched junction nucleotides: 11. The CDR3 loop reads CASSITGTSGNGQETQYF. DNA for the CDR3: TGTGCCAGCAGCATAACCGGGACTAGCGGGAACGGTCAAGAGACCCAGTACTTC. Looking up the rest from reference TRBV9 and TRBJ2-5 gives the full variable domain: DSGVTQTPKHLITATGQRVTLRCSPRSGDLSVYWYQQSLDQGLQFLIQYYNGEERAKGNILERFSAQQFPDLHSELNLSSLELGDSALYFCASSITGTSGNGQETQYFGPGTRLLVL.

The chain carries TRBV14 and TRBJ2-7, with D perhaps matching TRBD1 (6 bases). The V and J ends lost 8 bases and 7 bases respectively, with 12 bases between them. The CDR3 totals 11 residues. Germline assignment: CDR1 SGHDN and CDR2 FVKESK. CDR3 DNA sequence: TGTGCCAGCGCAGGGGCAGGAGAGCAGTACTTC. Translation: CASAGAGEQYF.

V is TRBV28 and J is TRBJ2-7; perhaps TRBD2 as D (7 bases). CDR1 MDHEN and CDR2 SYDVKM come from the germline V gene. V gave up 2 bases and J gave up 1 base, with 15 bases separating them. The CDR3 has 16 residues. CDR3 sequence (DNA): TGTGCCAGCAGTTTAGGGGGGGCGTTGGGTTCCTACGAGCAGTACTTC. This gives the protein CASSLGGALGSYEQYF.

The rearrangement uses TRBV7-2 and TRBJ2-5, with TRBD1 matching 8 bases. The ends lost 5 bases at V and 2 bases at J; junction bases unmatched: 4. The length of the CDR3 is 14 residues. The germline gives CDR1 SGHTA, CDR2 FQGNSA. This CDR3 is CASSRDRSQETQYF. Written as DNA, the CDR3 is TGTGCCAGCAGCCGGGACAGGAGTCAAGAGACCCAGTACTTC.

The chain is built from TRBV6-2 or TRBV6-3 and TRBJ2-7; D uncertain. The CDR3 is 12 amino acids. The V and J ends lost 2 bases and 7 bases respectively, with 9 bases between them. Germline lookup yields CDR1 MNHEY and CDR2 SVGEGT. CDR3 region: CASSYEALEQYF. CDR3 coding DNA: TGTGCCAGCAGTTACGAGGCCCTTGAGCAGTACTTC.

The chain carries TRBV18 and TRBJ1-3, with D perhaps TRBD1 (5 bases). The V end was cut by 3 bases, the J end by 1 base, with 13 bases between. CDR1 KGHSH and CDR2 LQKENI come from the germline V gene. The CDR3 length is 16 residues. CDR3 amino acids: CASSPAAGVSGNTIYF. The CDR3 nucleotides are TGTGCCAGCTCACCGGCGGCGGGGGTGTCTGGAAACACCATATATTTT. The whole variable domain, filled in from reference TRBV18 and TRBJ1-3, reads NAGVMQNPRHLVRRRGQEARLRCSPMKGHSHVYWYRQLPEEGLKFMVYLQKENIIDESGMPKERFSAEFPKEGPSILRIQQVVRGDSAAYFCASSPAAGVSGNTIYFGEGSWLTVV.

J is TRBJ1-6 and V is TRBV5-1; 10 bases agree with TRBD1. With 4 bases clipped from V and 9 bases from J, the junction kept 7 bases outside the gene matches. The CDR3 is 15 amino acids. The germline gives CDR1 SGHRS, CDR2 YFSETQ. The CDR3: CASSLTGGVGSPLHF. The CDR3 DNA follows: TGCGCCAGCAGCCTGACAGGGGGCGTTGGTTCACCCCTCCACTTT.

J is TRBJ2-7 and V is TRBV5-6, with D perhaps matching TRBD2 (6 bases). This CDR3 has 14 residues. Germline V gene data show CDR1 as SGHDT and CDR2 as YYEEEE. Trimming pared 5 bases from V and 6 bases from J, leaving 18 bases between. The CDR3 sequence: CASRPGLRGGEQYF. Here the CDR3 DNA reads TGTGCCAGCAGGCCAGGACTTAGGGGAGGCGAGCAGTACTTC.

This clone has a handful of counts. This sequence joins TRBV19 and TRBJ2-7; maybe TRBD2 (6 bases). CDR1 is LNHDA and CDR2 is SQIVND in the germline V gene (reference sequence). CDR3 length: 14 residues. V lost 4 bases, J lost 0 bases, and 10 bases lay in between. The CDR3 DNA sequence: TGTGCCAGTAGTACGGGGACTGGCTCCTACGAGCAGTACTTC. The encoded protein is CASSTGTGSYEQYF.

V usage is TRBV3-1 (or the pseudogene TRBV3-2) and J usage is TRBJ2-7; TRBD2 might be the D (5 bases). The germline CDR1 and CDR2 sequences are LGHDT and YNNKEL (reference sequence). The CDR3 has 14 residues. V was shortened by 5 bases and J by 3 bases, with 14 bases between the two germline ends. The CDR3 sequence: CASSSDTGNYEQYF. The CDR3 bases are TGTGCCAGCAGCTCCGATACGGGGAACTACGAGCAGTACTTC.

This sequence joins TRBV10-3 and TRBJ1-4; possibly TRBD1 for D (5 bases). Germline V gene lookup returns CDR1 ENHRY and CDR2 SYGVKD. V dropped 8 bases and J dropped 3 bases, with 10 bases sitting between them. This CDR3 has 13 residues. The CDR3: CAIAAGPNEKLFF. The CDR3 DNA reads TGTGCCATCGCGGCAGGGCCTAATGAAAAACTGTTTTTT.

The V gene is TRBV3-1 (or the pseudogene TRBV3-2), the J gene TRBJ1-2, with D uncertain. This CDR3 is built from 12 residues. The V and J ends lost 0 bases and 10 bases respectively, with 9 bases between them. Germline-derived CDR1 and CDR2 are LGHDT and YNNKEL (reference sequence). This chain's CDR3 is CASSQDTSTYTF. The CDR3 DNA reads TGTGCCAGCAGCCAAGATACATCCACCTACACCTTC.

This clone appeared a few times. This chain links TRBV15 with TRBJ2-3; TRBD2 is a possible D gene (5 bases). This CDR3 spans 16 amino acids. Trimming left V 4 bases short and J 0 bases short, with 14 bases between. Per the germline V gene, CDR1 is LNHNV and CDR2 is YYDKDF (reference sequence). In DNA, the CDR3 is TGTGCCACCAGCATGCGAGTGAGGGCTAGCACAGATACGCAGTATTTT. This codes for CATSMRVRASTDTQYF.

The sample holds one count of this clone. The CDR3 DNA follows: TGTGCCAGCAGCCCGGGGGGTGCTTATACGCAGTATTTT. Translated: CASSPGGAYTQYF. The V call is TRBV7-2, the J call TRBJ2-3; 7 bases align to TRBD2. This CDR3 has 13 residues. The V gene's germline CDR1 is SGHTA and CDR2 FQGNSA. V lost 5 bases, J lost 7 bases, and 6 bases stayed unmatched.

CDR3 DNA: TGTGCCACCGCCACCTCCGGAGTATCCAATGAGCAGTTCTTC. This codes for CATATSGVSNEQFF. This sequence joins TRBV19 and TRBJ2-1; D is ambiguous. V lost 10 bases and J lost 6, with 19 bases in between. Per the germline V gene, CDR1 is LNHDA and CDR2 is SQIVND (reference sequence). This CDR3 spans 14 amino acids.

This clone has a single count. CDR3 coding DNA: TGTGCCAGCAGCCAGGACAGGGGTGATGGCTACACCTTC. Translated, it gives CASSQDRGDGYTF. The gene calls are TRBV3-1 (or the pseudogene TRBV3-2) and TRBJ1-2, with TRBD1 matching over 9 bases. V dropped 3 bases and J dropped 6; count of bases not matched to a gene: 2. Germline V CDR1 and CDR2: LGHDT, YNNKEL (reference sequence). This CDR3 has 13 amino acids.

This clone came up a few times. This chain connects TRBV5-5 to TRBJ1-1; unclear D gene. Per the germline V gene, CDR1 is SGHKS and CDR2 is YYEKEE (reference sequence). CDR3 length: 14 amino acids. The V and J ends lost 4 bases and 0 bases respectively, with 10 bases between them. The CDR3 spells CASSLSRMNTEAFF. CDR3 sequence (DNA): TGTGCCAGCAGCCTGAGTCGGATGAACACTGAAGCTTTCTTT.

The genes are TRBV29-1 and TRBJ1-1; TRBD1 might be the D (5 bases). CDR3 size: 13 residues. Per germline, CDR1 SQVTM and CDR2 ANQGSEA. V lost 4 bases to trimming and J lost 4 bases, with 13 bases between them. CDR3 sequence: CSVVEGVGTEAFF. The CDR3 DNA reads TGCAGCGTTGTAGAAGGGGTGGGCACTGAAGCTTTCTTT.

J is TRBJ2-7 and V is TRBV9, with TRBD2 matching 11 bases. CDR3 size: 14 residues. CDR1 and CDR2 from the germline V gene are SGDLS and YYNGEE. V lost 5 bases to trimming and J lost 3 bases; unmatched junction nucleotides: 4. CDR3 nucleotide sequence: TGTGCCAGCAGTGCCACTAGCGGGAGCTACGAGCAGTACTTC. Its protein is CASSATSGSYEQYF.

This sequence joins TRBV6-5 and TRBJ2-7, with a possible D match to TRBD2 (6 bases). This CDR3 region has 16 residues. Trimming pared 3 bases from V and 1 base from J, leaving 16 bases between. Looked up from germline, CDR1 is MNHEY and CDR2 is SVGAGI. CDR3 protein: CASSYSSGENSYEQYF. For the CDR3, the DNA is TGTGCCAGCAGTTATAGTTCGGGGGAGAATTCCTACGAGCAGTACTTC.

The rearrangement links TRBV19 to TRBJ2-7, with a weak D call TRBD1 (6 bases). CDR1 is LNHDA and CDR2 is SQIVND in the germline V gene (reference sequence). The V end was cut by 5 bases, the J end by 2 bases, with 10 bases between. The CDR3 has 13 residues. In nucleotides, the CDR3 is TGTGCCAGTAGTGCCACAGGGACCTACGAGCAGTACTTC. It specifies CASSATGTYEQYF. Full variable domain (remainder filled in from reference TRBV19 and TRBJ2-7): DGGITQSPKYLFRKEGQNVTLSCEQNLNHDAMYWYRQDPGQGLRLIYYSQIVNDFQKGDIAEGYSVSREKKESFPLTVTSAQKNPTAFYLCASSATGTYEQYFGPGTRLTVT.

The V call is TRBV5-1, the J call TRBJ2-3; D is ambiguous. The germline V gene has CDR1 SGHRS and CDR2 YFSETQ. V lost 3 bases and J 0 bases, leaving 2 bases between the germline ends. The CDR3 loop spans 12 amino acids. This CDR3 is CASSSSTDTQYF. The CDR3 DNA sequence: TGCGCCAGCAGCTCCAGCACAGATACGCAGTATTTT.